The 30 T cell receptor beta chains below come from one sample, sequenced in a study of blood T cells in healthy people across ages. With a J-beta primer mix and a sample-barcoded 5' primer, a second PCR ran roughly 6 to 12 cycles. In TCRdb, the 5' RACE reads were re-called with MiXCR into one record per CDR3 protein. Of about 770,000 distinct CDR3 sequences listed, more than 40% are singletons. The specimen sequenced was blood. The receptors were sampled from a man aged 60-69 years in good health.

V is TRBV21-1 and J is TRBJ1-6; TRBD1, the D gene given by the table, was not confirmed from the DNA. TRBV21-1 is labeled a pseudogene. The CDR3 is made up of 15 amino acids. The CDR3 DNA reads TGTGCCCCCAAAGTGGGGGACAAGGTTTTTTCACCCCTCCACTTT. It encodes CAPKVGDKVFSPLHF.

The J gene is TRBJ1-1, the V gene TRBV7-2, with TRBD1 as a possible D gene (6 bases). V lost 5 bases to trimming and J lost 6 bases, with 13 bases between them. CDR1 and CDR2 (germline): SGHTA, FQGNSA. This CDR3 spans 13 amino acids. The CDR3 DNA sequence: TGTGCCAGCAGCGGATACAGGGTCTCTGAAGCTTTCTTT. Amino acids: CASSGYRVSEAFF.

Of note for this clonotype: A read error is possible here, since a much larger clone lies one base away. The J gene is TRBJ2-7, the V gene TRBV12-3 or TRBV12-4; D is undetermined. Deletions cut 6 bases from V and 7 bases from J, with 10 bases between. The CDR3 loop spans 11 amino acids. The CDR3 loop reads CASRRSKEQYF. As DNA, the CDR3 is TGTGCCAGCAGGCGCTCCAAGGAGCAGTACTTC.

This clonotype appeared a few times. The chain recombines TRBV7-3 with TRBJ2-6; weak D call: TRBD1 (6 bases). Germline lookup yields CDR1 SGHTA and CDR2 FQGTGA. The CDR3 covers 16 residues. Trimming cost V 6 bases and J 2 bases, with 14 bases left between them. CDR3 nucleotides: TGTGCCAGCAGTCCCGGCAGGGGTACTGGGGCCAACGTCCTGACTTTC. This codes for CASSPGRGTGANVLTF.

The chain employs TRBV5-1 and TRBJ2-5; TRBD1 or TRBD2 may be the D gene (5 bases each). CDR3 length: 15 residues. From germline, CDR1 is SGHRS and CDR2 YFSETQ. Trimming pared 3 bases from V and 2 bases from J, leaving 14 bases between. The CDR3 sequence is CASSSTGLPQETQYF. DNA of the CDR3: TGCGCCAGCAGCTCTACGGGGCTTCCACAAGAGACCCAGTACTTC. The full variable domain, in which reference TRBV5-1 and TRBJ2-5 provide the parts outside the CDR3, is KAGVTQTPRYLIKTRGQQVTLSCSPISGHRSVSWYQQTPGQGLQFLFEYFSETQRNKGNFPGRFSGRQFSNSRSEMNVSTLELGDSALYLCASSSTGLPQETQYFGPGTRLLVL.

The CDR3 bases are TGTGCCAGCAGACTCCGGGACAGGGCCTACGAGCAGTACTTC. Its protein is CASRLRDRAYEQYF. The chain is built from TRBV6-2 or TRBV6-3 and TRBJ2-7, with TRBD1 identical over 9 bases. The junction had 5 bases not matched to a gene; V was cut back by 6 bases and J by 2 bases. CDR3 length: 14 residues. Germline lookup yields CDR1 MNHEY and CDR2 SVGEGT.

The rearrangement joins TRBV27 to TRBJ2-5; a possible D gene is TRBD1 (5 bases). The CDR3 has 15 amino acids. The germline V gene encodes CDR1 MNHEY and CDR2 SMNVEV (reference sequence). Trimming stripped 4 bases from V and 5 bases from J, with 17 bases between. The CDR3 bases are TGTGCCAGCAGTTACTCGTTAGGGAACAGGGAGACCCAGTACTTC. It yields the protein CASSYSLGNRETQYF.

This clonotype appeared a few times. This chain links TRBV2 with TRBJ2-3; D is unclear. Germline V gene data show CDR1 as SNHLY and CDR2 as FYNNEI. The V end lost 7 bases, the J end lost 1 base, and 12 bases lay between the germline ends. CDR3 size: 14 residues. The CDR3, as DNA: TGTGCCAGCATTCGGACGTCTCGCACAGATACGCAGTATTTT. This translates into CASIRTSRTDTQYF. The full variable domain, with the rest looked up from reference TRBV2 and TRBJ2-3, is EPEVTQTPSHQVTQMGQEVILRCVPISNHLYFYWYRQILGQKVEFLVSFYNNEISEKSEIFDDQFSVERPDGSNFTLKIRSTKLEDSAMYFCASIRTSRTDTQYFGPGTRLTVL.

The CDR3 DNA reads TGCGCCAGCAGCCAAGATCGGGGGAACTGGGCCAACGTCCTGACTTTC. Translated: CASSQDRGNWANVLTF. J is TRBJ2-6 and V is TRBV4-3; the D gene is possibly TRBD2 (6 bases). V lost 0 bases and J lost 5, with 11 bases in between. Per germline, CDR1 LGHNA and CDR2 YSLEER. The CDR3 has 16 amino acids.

The V and J genes are TRBV7-2 and TRBJ2-1, with TRBD2 matching over 12 bases. In germline, CDR1 is SGHTA, CDR2 FQGNSA. After removal of 1 base from V and 8 bases from J, the junction contained 6 bases not matched to a gene. The CDR3 is 16 amino acids. CDR3 DNA sequence: TGTGCCAGCAGCTTAGAGTCTACTAGCGGGAGGCATGAGCAGTTCTTC. Its protein product is CASSLESTSGRHEQFF.

DNA for the CDR3: TGTGCCAGCAGCCCGCAGCAAGATACGCAGTATTTT. Its translation is CASSPQQDTQYF. The rearrangement uses TRBV7-2 and TRBJ2-3; D is ambiguous. Germline V gene sequence: CDR1 SGHTA, CDR2 FQGNSA. Trimming left V 5 bases short and J 5 bases short, with 8 bases between. The CDR3 sequence is 12 residues long.

Comments on this clonotype: A much larger clone is a single base away; this may be a read error. The genes are TRBV7-8 and TRBJ1-5, with D tentatively TRBD1 (6 bases). Trimming took off 3 bases at V and 0 bases at J, with 15 bases between the two ends. Germline assignment: CDR1 SGHVS and CDR2 FQNEAQ. The CDR3 loop spans 17 amino acids. In DNA, the CDR3 is TGTGCCAGCAGCTTGAGGGGGACATCCTATAGCAATCAGCCCCAGCATTTT. This sequence encodes CASSLRGTSYSNQPQHF.

This chain joins TRBV7-2 and TRBJ2-1; D possibly matches TRBD1 or TRBD2 (5 bases each). The CDR3 covers 15 residues. V lost 5 bases, J lost 1 base, and 12 bases lay in between. The germline V gene encodes CDR1 SGHTA and CDR2 FQGNSA. The CDR3 is CASSRRDASYNEQFF. DNA for the CDR3: TGTGCCAGCAGCCGCCGGGACGCTTCCTACAATGAGCAGTTCTTC.

The genes are TRBV30 and TRBJ2-1; D remains unclear. Germline assignment: CDR1 GTSNPN and CDR2 SVGIG (reference sequence). Trimming removed 4 bases from V and 6 bases from J, with 10 bases in between. CDR3 length: 12 amino acids. Here the CDR3 reads CAWKGVGNEQFF. CDR3 bases: TGTGCCTGGAAGGGCGTGGGCAATGAGCAGTTCTTC.

The chain combines TRBV7-8 with TRBJ2-7; 8 bases fit TRBD1. The CDR3 consists of 14 residues. J gave up 3 bases and V 4 bases, and 5 bases lay outside the gene matches. CDR1 is SGHVS and CDR2 is FQNEAQ in the germline V gene. CDR3 sequence reads: CASSSRGQIYEQYF. The CDR3 DNA reads TGTGCCAGCAGCTCCAGGGGGCAGATCTACGAGCAGTACTTC.

The chain couples TRBV12-3 or TRBV12-4 to TRBJ1-2, with no clear D. The ends were cut back, 2 bases at V and 9 bases at J, with 13 bases in the middle. The CDR3 length is 13 residues. DNA for the CDR3: TGTGCCAGCAGTTTAAACGGTGGTTATAGCTACACCTTC. Translation: CASSLNGGYSYTF.

This clonotype was seen only once. A much larger clone is a single base away; this may be a read error. V gene TRBV7-2 combines with J gene TRBJ2-1, with D possibly being TRBD2 (6 bases). CDR1 SGHTA and CDR2 FQGNSA come from the germline V gene. The CDR3 spans 16 residues. This CDR3 reads CASSLELSGNYNERFF. The DNA for the CDR3 is TGTGCCAGCAGCTTAGAGCTTAGCGGAAACTACAATGAGCGGTTCTTC.

This clonotype was detected a few times. V usage is TRBV7-2 and J usage is TRBJ2-3; D gene ambiguous. Trimming shortened V by 5 bases and J by 2 bases, and 8 bases separated the two germline ends. The CDR3 has 13 residues. CDR1 is SGHTA, CDR2 FQGNSA, per germline. CDR3 nucleotides: TGTGCCAGCAGCGTAGAGGTCACAGATACGCAGTATTTT. It translates to CASSVEVTDTQYF.

The V call is TRBV18, the J call TRBJ2-7; D is perhaps TRBD2 (7 bases). The J call is uncertain, as TRBJ2-5 better fits the DNA end. The CDR3 is 15 amino acids. Germline V gene lookup returns CDR1 KGHSH and CDR2 LQKENI. In nucleotides, the CDR3 is TGTGCCAGCTCACCGTCGGGGGGCCTGGGAGAGACCCAGTACTTC. Its protein is CASSPSGGLGETQYF.

This clonotype was seen ten or more times. This chain joins TRBV4-3 and TRBJ2-3; D is unclear. CDR1 and CDR2 from the germline V gene are LGHNA and YSLEER. The CDR3 spans 14 residues. V dropped 0 bases and J dropped 1 base, with 5 bases sitting between them. This chain's CDR3 is CASSQEKGTDTQYF. In DNA form, the CDR3 reads TGCGCCAGCAGCCAAGAGAAGGGCACAGATACGCAGTATTTT.

The CDR3 DNA sequence: TGTGCCAGCAGTTTTGTCCCTAGCGGGGGGGTTGAGATGCTCCGGGAGCTGTTTTTT. It translates to CASSFVPSGGVEMLRELFF. The V and J genes are TRBV12-3 or TRBV12-4 and TRBJ2-2, with TRBD2 matching over 12 bases. The CDR3 is 19 residues long. V lost 3 bases, J lost 9 bases, and 17 bases stayed unmatched.

V and J are TRBV5-1 and TRBJ2-1; D ambiguous. Trimming took off 4 bases at V and 0 bases at J, with 11 bases between the two ends. Germline V lookup: CDR1 SGHRS, CDR2 YFSETQ. This CDR3 has 15 amino acids. In DNA form, the CDR3 reads TGCGCCAGCAGCGTGACCCCGAGCTCCTACAATGAGCAGTTCTTC. Its translation: CASSVTPSSYNEQFF.

This sequence joins TRBV19 and TRBJ2-7, with D uncertain. The V and J ends lost 3 bases and 3 bases respectively, with 9 bases between them. CDR1 and CDR2 from the germline V gene are LNHDA and SQIVND (reference sequence). The CDR3 spans 13 residues. The CDR3 loop is CASSIRPDYEQYF. Here the CDR3 DNA reads TGTGCCAGTAGTATTCGGCCAGACTACGAGCAGTACTTC.

A few counts support this clonotype. The genes are TRBV4-3 and TRBJ2-7; D call uncertain. V lost 0 bases, J lost 3 bases, and 15 bases lay in between. This CDR3 has 16 residues. Germline-derived CDR1 and CDR2 are LGHNA and YSLEER. CDR3 DNA sequence: TGCGCCAGCAGCCAAGATAGCCTGAACCTATACTACGAGCAGTACTTC. Its protein is CASSQDSLNLYYEQYF.

With regard to this clonotype: A junction end diverges from the germline sequence, so it may reflect a read error. This sequence joins TRBV7-9 and TRBJ2-6; no firm D call. Germline CDR1 is SEHNR and CDR2 is FQNEAQ (reference sequence). This CDR3 region has 15 residues. As DNA, the CDR3 is TGTGACAGCAGCCTCCTCTTAGGAGGGGCCAACGTCCTGACTTTC. Translation: CDSSLLLGGANVLTF.

The chain uses TRBV10-2 and TRBJ1-2, with 8 bases matching TRBD1. The V segment lost 3 bases and the J segment 0 bases; nucleotides outside the gene matches: 3. This CDR3 spans 15 amino acids. Germline CDR1 is WSHSY and CDR2 is SAAADI. The CDR3 reads CASSDPTGANYGYTF. Here the CDR3 DNA reads TGCGCCAGCAGTGATCCGACAGGGGCTAACTATGGCTACACCTTC.

This clonotype was counted only a few times. The chain couples TRBV27 to TRBJ2-3; D remains ambiguous. This CDR3 is 13 amino acids long. The V and J ends lost 3 bases and 6 bases respectively, with 10 bases between them. In germline, CDR1 is MNHEY, CDR2 SMNVEV (reference sequence). CDR3 sequence: CASSFGLWDTQYF. CDR3 nucleotide sequence: TGTGCCAGCAGTTTTGGGCTGTGGGATACGCAGTATTTT.

The V call is TRBV7-9, the J call TRBJ1-4, with 8 bases that match TRBD1. CDR1 is SEHNR, CDR2 FQNEAQ, per germline (reference sequence). J was trimmed by 4 bases and V by 6 bases; bases with no gene match: 1. The CDR3 totals 13 residues. CDR3 amino acids: CASRDRVNEKLFF. Here the CDR3 DNA reads TGTGCCAGCAGGGACAGGGTTAATGAAAAACTGTTTTTT.

The chain uses TRBV2 and TRBJ1-2, with no clear D. Germline CDR1 and CDR2: SNHLY and FYNNEI. The CDR3 is 12 amino acids. Trimming left V 5 bases short and J 4 bases short, with 8 bases between. The CDR3 loop is CASSITVYGYTF. The CDR3 DNA is TGTGCCAGCAGTATAACAGTCTATGGCTACACCTTC.

This chain connects TRBV20-1 to TRBJ1-5; possible D gene TRBD1, 6 bases. CDR1 and CDR2 (germline): DFQATT, SNEGSKA (reference sequence). The CDR3 runs to 15 residues. V lost 4 bases and J lost 0, with 13 bases in between. The DNA of the CDR3 is TGCAGTGCTAAAACTACAGGGAATAGCAATCAGCCCCAGCATTTT. Protein sequence: CSAKTTGNSNQPQHF.